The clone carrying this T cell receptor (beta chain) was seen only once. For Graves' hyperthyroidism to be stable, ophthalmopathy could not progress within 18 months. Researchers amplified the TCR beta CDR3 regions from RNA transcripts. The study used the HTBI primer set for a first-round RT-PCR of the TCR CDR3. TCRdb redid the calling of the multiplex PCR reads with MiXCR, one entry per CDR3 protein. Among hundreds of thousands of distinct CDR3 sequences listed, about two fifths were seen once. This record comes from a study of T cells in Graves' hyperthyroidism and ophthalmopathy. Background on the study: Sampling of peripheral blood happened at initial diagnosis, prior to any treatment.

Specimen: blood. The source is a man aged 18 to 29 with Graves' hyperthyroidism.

This CDR3 reads CASSLESDQPQYF. The CDR3 nucleotides are TGTGCCAGCAGCTTAGAGTCAGATCAGCCCCAGTACTTC. The V and J genes are TRBV7-2 and TRBJ2-5; D remains unclear. The V end lost 1 base, the J end lost 9 bases, and 12 bases lay between the germline ends. This CDR3 spans 13 amino acids. Germline V CDR1 and CDR2: SGHTA, FQGNSA.